This TCR beta chain comes out of a study of early T cells in non-severe SARS-CoV-2 infection. Study in general: Unsorted whole-blood RNA was sequenced in bulk, leaving chains unpaired.

Whole-study results and caveats: Matching with VDJdb favored anti-spike CD8 responses (missing private and CD4 specificities).

In its sample, this clonotype was seen many times. The antigen remains undetermined. Researchers tagged individual cDNA molecules with unique molecular identifiers. TCRdb processed the 5' RACE reads anew with MiXCR; each CDR3 protein has one entry. The sample lists around 67,000 distinct CDR3 sequences; around a tenth were seen once. This receptor was obtained from an adult who was a healthcare worker with PCR-confirmed SARS-CoV-2 infection or an uninfected control (not recorded which). Sequenced sample: whole blood.

The CDR3 bases are TGTGCCAGCACTTTGCTTTCAGGGGGCGCCGATGGCTACACCTTC. Translating it yields CASTLLSGGADGYTF. V gene TRBV7-8 combines with J gene TRBJ1-2, with 8 bases that match TRBD1. Germline V gene lookup returns CDR1 SGHVS and CDR2 FQNEAQ. V trimming: 7 bases; J trimming: 6 bases; junction bases outside the gene matches: 13. CDR3 length equals 15 residues. Variable domain in full (rest from reference TRBV7-8 and TRBJ1-2): GAGVSQSPRYKVAKRGQDVALRCDPISGHVSLFWYQQALGQGPEFLTYFQNEAQLDKSGLPSDRFFAERPEGSVSTLKIQRTQQEDSAVYLCASTLLSGGADGYTFGSGTRLTVV.